Listed here are 28 T cell receptor beta chains from one sample, sequenced in a study of OX40 agonist ivuxolimab in advanced cancers. Clones were read by immunoSEQ multiplex PCR, and TCRdb kept only the in-frame ones, dropping some. The data show approximately 39,000 clones, more than 75% seen once. The specimen was CD4+ or CD8+ T cells sorted from blood, collected in a trial of the OX40 agonist ivuxolimab. The receptors derive from an adult with an advanced solid tumor such as melanoma, head and neck, liver or kidney cancer.

The V gene is TRBV5-1, the J gene TRBJ2-1, with 7 nucleotides matching TRBD2. Trimming took 0 bases from V and 4 from J; bases not matched to a gene: 7. CDR3 length equals 16 residues. The germline CDR1 and CDR2 sequences are SGHRS and YFSETQ. In nucleotides, the CDR3 is TGCGCCAGCAGCTTGGATGCGCGGGGGTTTTACAATGAGCAGTTCTTC. This gives the protein CASSLDARGFYNEQFF.

The gene calls are TRBV5-1 and TRBJ2-6; no firm D call. V gave up 1 base and J gave up 0 bases, with 8 bases separating them. Per the germline V gene, CDR1 is SGHRS and CDR2 is YFSETQ. The CDR3 totals 16 residues. The CDR3 nucleotides are TGCGCCAGCAGCTTGCATACAAACTCTGGGGCCAACGTCCTGACTTTC. As protein: CASSLHTNSGANVLTF.

The V and J genes are TRBV9 and TRBJ2-5; D remains ambiguous. The V and J ends lost 0 bases and 5 bases respectively, with 5 bases between them. The CDR3 loop spans 12 amino acids. Germline-derived CDR1 and CDR2 are SGDLS and YYNGEE. The CDR3 region is CASSVADETQYF. CDR3 in DNA: TGTGCCAGCAGCGTAGCTGATGAGACCCAGTACTTC.

The chain has TRBV9 and TRBJ1-1; a possible D gene is TRBD1 (5 bases). The CDR3 length is 14 residues. Between the trimmed V and J ends, which lost 4 bases and 4 bases, there was a span of 14 bases. Germline lookup yields CDR1 SGDLS and CDR2 YYNGEE. The CDR3 protein is CASSLGGAGTEAFF. The CDR3 coding sequence is TGTGCCAGCAGCCTCGGCGGGGCGGGCACTGAAGCTTTCTTT.

This chain uses TRBV25-1 with TRBJ2-2, with D perhaps TRBD1 or TRBD2 (5 bases each). Germline V gene data show CDR1 as MGHDK and CDR2 as SYGVNS. This CDR3 has 12 residues. V was cut by 8 bases and J by 5 bases, with 9 bases left in between. This chain's CDR3 is CASGDATGELFF. In DNA, the CDR3 is TGTGCCAGCGGGGACGCAACCGGGGAGCTGTTTTTT. The full variable domain, its missing parts supplied by reference TRBV25-1 and TRBJ2-2, is EADIYQTPRYLVIGTGKKITLECSQTMGHDKMYWYQQDPGMELHLIHYSYGVNSTEKGDLSSESTVSRIRTEHFPLTLESARPSHTSQYLCASGDATGELFFGEGSRLTVL.

J is TRBJ2-3 and V is TRBV9, with TRBD2 matching over 7 bases. CDR3 length: 16 residues. Germline trimming cut 4 bases from V and 7 bases from J; bases unmatched to any gene: 15. Germline assignment: CDR1 SGDLS and CDR2 YYNGEE. CDR3 DNA: TGTGCCAGCAGCAATTATCGCGGGAGTGGGCCCCATACGCAGTATTTT. Translation gives CASSNYRGSGPHTQYF.

In its sample, this clone ranks as large. This rearrangement joins TRBV5-6 to TRBJ1-1; TRBD1 matches 9 bases. Germline V gene sequence: CDR1 SGHDT, CDR2 YYEEEE. V shed 4 bases, J shed 4 bases, and the junction held 5 bases outside the gene matches. The CDR3 contains 14 residues. The CDR3 nucleotides read TGTGCCAGCAGCCTCGGACAGGGGACCACTGAAGCTTTCTTT. Its translation is CASSLGQGTTEAFF.

This clone was counted a few times. The V and J genes are TRBV7-6 and TRBJ1-2, with D hard to call. Germline CDR1 is SGHVS and CDR2 is FNYEAQ. The CDR3 spans 12 residues. V was pared by 0 bases and J by 6 bases, with 5 bases between. The CDR3: CASSLAGDGYTF. The DNA for the CDR3 is TGTGCCAGCAGCTTAGCCGGCGATGGCTACACCTTC.

This chain joins TRBV5-1 and TRBJ1-3; no reliable D call. V was shortened by 2 bases and J by 1 base, with 10 bases between the two germline ends. Germline CDR1 reads SGHRS; CDR2 reads YFSETQ. The CDR3 consists of 15 residues. The CDR3 DNA sequence: TGCGCCAGCAGCTTCACTACGGGATCTGGAAACACCATATATTTT. Translated: CASSFTTGSGNTIYF.

The V and J genes are TRBV15 and TRBJ2-7; D possibly corresponds to TRBD2 (5 bases). The CDR3 runs to 15 residues. V lost 3 bases to trimming and J lost 3 bases, with 15 bases between them. Per germline, CDR1 LNHNV and CDR2 YYDKDF (reference sequence). CDR3 in DNA: TGTGCCACCAGCAGCCCGCGGACTGGTGTCTACGAGCAGTACTTC. This translates into CATSSPRTGVYEQYF.

This clone occurred once. The chain combines TRBV5-6 with TRBJ2-4, with D possibly being TRBD2 (5 bases). The ends were cut back, 3 bases at V and 1 base at J, with 17 bases in the middle. From germline, CDR1 is SGHDT and CDR2 YYEEEE. This CDR3 comprises 17 residues. In DNA, the CDR3 is TGTGCCAGCAGCTCGTGGCGGACCCGGAGGGCCAAAAACATTCAGTACTTC. Translated, it gives CASSSWRTRRAKNIQYF.

The genes are TRBV4-3 and TRBJ2-1, with TRBD1 as a possible D gene (6 bases). The CDR3 contains 15 residues. Trimming took 4 bases from V and 2 from J, leaving 12 bases between them. CDR1 is LGHNA, CDR2 YSLEER, per germline. CDR3 protein: CASSRTDGTYNEQFF. In nucleotides, the CDR3 is TGCGCCAGCAGCCGGACAGATGGGACCTACAATGAGCAGTTCTTC.

The V gene is TRBV18, the J gene TRBJ2-3; 9 bases agree with TRBD2. CDR3 length: 16 residues. CDR1 and CDR2 from the germline V gene are KGHSH and LQKENI. Trimming at V came to 3 bases and at J to 6 bases, leaving 10 bases not matched to a gene. CDR3 protein: CASSPGLAKLWDTQYF. CDR3 nucleotide sequence: TGTGCCAGCTCACCCGGACTAGCGAAACTATGGGATACGCAGTATTTT.

This clone appeared a few times. The V gene is TRBV7-9, the J gene TRBJ1-3; the D is unclear. Looked up from germline, CDR1 is SEHNR and CDR2 is FQNEAQ (reference sequence). The CDR3 runs to 15 residues. V was cut by 2 bases and J by 0 bases, with 8 bases left in between. As DNA, the CDR3 is TGTGCCAGCAGCTTATCAGGTTCCTCTGGAAACACCATATATTTT. Residues: CASSLSGSSGNTIYF.

The chain joins TRBV4-1 to TRBJ2-7, with 11 bases identical to TRBD1. The CDR3 consists of 16 residues. V was pared by 1 base and J by 3 bases, with 5 bases of the junction left unmatched. Per the germline V gene, CDR1 is MGHRA and CDR2 is YSYEKL. The DNA of the CDR3 is TGCGCCAGCAGCCAAGCTGGGACAGGGGGGAACTACGAGCAGTACTTC. Its protein product is CASSQAGTGGNYEQYF.

The chain carries TRBV5-4 and TRBJ2-7, with unresolved D. Germline values: CDR1 SGHNT, CDR2 YYREEE (reference sequence). The CDR3 sequence is 16 residues long. With 4 bases removed from V and 1 base from J, the gap between germline ends came to 18 bases. The CDR3 here is CASSQEALYPSYEQYF. CDR3 nucleotide sequence: TGTGCCAGCAGCCAAGAAGCGTTATACCCATCCTACGAGCAGTACTTC.

This clone showed up just once. This chain connects TRBV7-2 to TRBJ2-7, with D tentatively TRBD1 (6 bases). Per germline, CDR1 SGHTA and CDR2 FQGNSA. V shed 5 bases and J shed 1 base, with 15 bases lying between them. The CDR3 length is 15 residues. CDR3 in amino acids: CASSPRGQISYEQYF. DNA for the CDR3: TGTGCCAGCAGCCCCCGAGGACAGATTTCCTACGAGCAGTACTTC.

The V and J genes are TRBV7-3 and TRBJ2-2, with D perhaps TRBD2 (6 bases). V lost 2 bases and J 6 bases, leaving 7 bases between the germline ends. The CDR3 extends over 13 amino acids. Germline V gene lookup returns CDR1 SGHTA and CDR2 FQGTGA. CDR3 bases: TGTGCCAGCAGCTTAGGAGGGGCCGGGGAGCTGTTTTTT. This gives the protein CASSLGGAGELFF.

This clone was seen once. The chain carries TRBV18 and TRBJ1-6; a possible D gene is TRBD1 (5 bases). V lost 2 bases, J lost 4 bases, and 12 bases lay in between. Germline CDR1 reads KGHSH; CDR2 reads LQKENI. The CDR3 length is 16 residues. The CDR3 spells CASSPTGVDYNSPLHF. In DNA form, the CDR3 reads TGTGCCAGCTCACCAACGGGGGTGGATTATAATTCACCCCTCCACTTT.

The chain links TRBV9 to TRBJ2-3, with D uncertain. Trimming took off 0 bases at V and 0 bases at J, with 8 bases between the two ends. The CDR3 contains 15 residues. The germline gives CDR1 SGDLS, CDR2 YYNGEE. The CDR3 region is CASSVGAFSTDTQYF. In nucleotides, the CDR3 is TGTGCCAGCAGCGTAGGTGCGTTTAGCACAGATACGCAGTATTTT.

The chain recombines TRBV9 with TRBJ2-7; D possibly uses TRBD1 or TRBD2 (5 bases each). V lost 4 bases and J 0 bases, leaving 17 bases between the germline ends. Germline loops: CDR1 SGDLS, CDR2 YYNGEE. The CDR3 runs 16 residues. The CDR3 loop is CASSPLPGASSYEQYF. DNA for the CDR3: TGTGCCAGCAGCCCCCTACCCGGGGCGAGCTCCTACGAGCAGTACTTC.

This clone showed up just once. The chain carries TRBV5-4 and TRBJ2-3; 7 nucleotides match TRBD2. V was clipped by 1 base and J by 4 bases; unmatched bases: 9. Germline-derived CDR1 and CDR2 are SGHNT and YYREEE (reference sequence). CDR3 length equals 16 residues. The CDR3 sequence is CASSLKGGRMSDTQYF. Written as DNA, the CDR3 is TGTGCCAGCAGCTTGAAGGGCGGGAGAATGTCAGATACGCAGTATTTT.

CDR3 sequence reads: CASSTSTGTYEQYF. CDR3 bases: TGTGCCAGCAGCACCTCGACAGGGACCTACGAGCAGTACTTC. J is TRBJ2-7 and V is TRBV9, with 7 bases identical to TRBD1. The V gene's germline CDR1 is SGDLS and CDR2 YYNGEE. The CDR3 is 14 amino acids. Trimming cost V 4 bases and J 2 bases; bases outside gene matches: 6.

There are a few counts of this clone. The chain combines TRBV9 with TRBJ2-1; maybe TRBD2 (6 bases). CDR1 is SGDLS, CDR2 YYNGEE, per germline. The CDR3 extends over 14 amino acids. The V gene lost 4 bases and the J gene lost 10 bases, with 18 bases spanning the gap. This CDR3 is CASSPSGWDLEQFF. The CDR3 DNA is TGTGCCAGCAGCCCCTCGGGATGGGACTTGGAGCAGTTCTTC.

V usage is TRBV27 and J usage is TRBJ1-5; D remains ambiguous. Germline CDR1 and CDR2: MNHEY and SMNVEV (reference sequence). CDR3 length: 12 residues. V dropped 9 bases and J dropped 0 bases, with 6 bases sitting between them. Here the CDR3 DNA reads TGTGCCAGATACAGTAGCAATCAGCCCCAGCATTTT. It codes for CARYSSNQPQHF.

The V and J genes are TRBV30 and TRBJ1-5; D unclear. V gave up 2 bases and J gave up 2 bases, with 13 bases separating them. The length of the CDR3 is 15 residues. CDR1 is GTSNPN and CDR2 is SVGIG in the germline V gene (reference sequence). Here the CDR3 reads CAWSLSQSGNQPQHF. In DNA form, the CDR3 reads TGTGCCTGGAGTTTGAGCCAGTCTGGCAATCAGCCCCAGCATTTT.

This chain connects TRBV7-8 to TRBJ2-1; D possibly corresponds to TRBD1 (6 bases). Germline CDR1 SGHVS, CDR2 FQNEAQ. V was pared by 2 bases and J by 7 bases, with 18 bases between. The CDR3 runs to 16 residues. This chain's CDR3 is CASSLFPAGRGNEQFF. The CDR3 DNA sequence: TGTGCCAGCAGCTTATTTCCCGCGGGCAGGGGTAATGAGCAGTTCTTC.

J is TRBJ2-7 and V is TRBV19; 7 positions match TRBD1. The trim removed 4 bases at V and 7 bases at J, leaving 13 bases unmatched. CDR1 and CDR2 (germline): LNHDA, SQIVND (reference sequence). This CDR3 is 15 amino acids long. The CDR3: CASSTYRGPNGEQYF. Here the CDR3 DNA reads TGTGCCAGTAGTACATACAGGGGCCCCAATGGAGAGCAGTACTTC.